These T cell receptor beta chains were read from a single sample in a study of read filtering for tumor transcriptome and immune sequencing. Using its own MiXCR run on the reads, TCRdb lists one record per CDR3 protein. The data show around 26,000 distinct CDR3 sequences, over 13% seen once. Sequenced input: a population of CD138-negative cells sorted from bone marrow. These receptor sequences come from a donor at least 40 years old with multiple myeloma. Both conserved end residues are part of each CDR3. D genes are given only for firm matches.

D gene	V gene	J gene	CDR3 protein
-	TRBV6-5	TRBJ2-1	CASSYSGSYNEQFF
-	TRBV30	TRBJ2-3	CAWSVPGVPDTQYF
-	TRBV20-1	TRBJ2-7	CSARDSRRPSEQYF
-	TRBV6-6	TRBJ2-3	CASTLEGKITDTQYF
TRBD1	TRBV10-3	TRBJ2-7	CASQQGYEQYF
-	TRBV18	TRBJ2-1	CASSPPGAVEQFF
TRBD1	TRBV6-5	TRBJ1-3	CASSTQGDRSGNTIYF
TRBD2	TRBV9	TRBJ2-2	CASSVRGGTGYTGELFF
-	TRBV29-1	TRBJ2-6	CSVEEEFSGANVLTF
TRBD1	TRBV7-9	TRBJ2-7	CASSSGQGGYEQYF
-	TRBV5-1	TRBJ1-4	CASSLEGGRGEKLFF
TRBD2	TRBV27	TRBJ2-5	CASSPGTSGVTQYF
-	TRBV6-5	TRBJ2-2	CASSYLFRWTNTGELFF
-	TRBV2	TRBJ2-5	CASRDRLSGSGQETQYF
-	TRBV3-1	TRBJ2-1	CASSLLDSYNEQFF
-	TRBV18	TRBJ2-1	CASSPLDGSMHNEQFF
TRBD1	TRBV3-1	TRBJ2-1	CASSHTQGVIEQFF
-	TRBV13	TRBJ2-7	CASSLMGTVPYEQYF
-	TRBV7-9	TRBJ2-1	CASSPARAGYNEQFF
TRBD1	TRBV18	TRBJ2-1	CASPPMQGVNNEQFF
-	TRBV6-5	TRBJ1-2	CASRRQTANGYTF
TRBD1	TRBV11-3	TRBJ1-1	CASSFRGTEAFF
-	TRBV11-2	TRBJ1-2	CASSSDRRNGYTF
-	TRBV2	TRBJ2-2	CASSGGGQNTGELFF
TRBD2	TRBV30	TRBJ2-5	CAWRTSGQETQYF
-	TRBV7-9	TRBJ2-7	CASSADHYEQYF
TRBD1	TRBV30	TRBJ1-2	CAWTTGANGYTF
-	TRBV7-6	TRBJ2-3	CASSAPLGVTDTQYF
-	TRBV5-1	TRBJ1-1	CASSFEGRGNTEAFF
TRBD1	TRBV5-1	TRBJ1-1	CASSPGQGRYTEAFF
TRBD1	TRBV5-4	TRBJ2-1	CASRQDRGTYNEQLF
-	TRBV2	TRBJ1-1	CASGTHRVNTEAFF
-	TRBV5-1	TRBJ2-2	CASSPRQATTGELFF
TRBD2	TRBV4-1	TRBJ2-2	CASSQDQLAGVIGELFF
TRBD1	TRBV16	TRBJ2-5	CASSQSDREQETQYF
TRBD2	TRBV11-1	TRBJ2-5	CASSSVLSGRNQETQYF
TRBD2	TRBV20-1	TRBJ2-2	CSAKPPGLVTGELFF
-	TRBV28	TRBJ1-5	CASSLITGYRQPSSQPQHF
-	TRBV27	TRBJ2-2	CASTEIHRGAVF
-	TRBV7-9	TRBJ1-1	CASSLVGVGTEAFF
-	TRBV2	TRBJ2-1	CASMSGPYNEQFF